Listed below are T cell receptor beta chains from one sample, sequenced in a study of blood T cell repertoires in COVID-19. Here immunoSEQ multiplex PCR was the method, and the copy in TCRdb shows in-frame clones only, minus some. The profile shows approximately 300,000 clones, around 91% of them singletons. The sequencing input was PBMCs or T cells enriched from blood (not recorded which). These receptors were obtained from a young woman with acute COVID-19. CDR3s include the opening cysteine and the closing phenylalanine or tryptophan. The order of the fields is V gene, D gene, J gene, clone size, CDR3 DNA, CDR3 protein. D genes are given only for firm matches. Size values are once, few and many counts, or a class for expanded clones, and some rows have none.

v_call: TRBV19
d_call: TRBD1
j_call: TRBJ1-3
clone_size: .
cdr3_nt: TGTGCCAGTAGTACAAAAAGACAGGGGTCTGGAAACACCATATATTTT
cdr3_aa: CASSTKRQGSGNTIYF

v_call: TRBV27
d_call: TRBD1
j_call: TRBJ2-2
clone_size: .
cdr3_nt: TGTGCCAGCAGTCTGGGACAGTTCTCCGGGGAGCTGTTTTTT
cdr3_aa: CASSLGQFSGELFF

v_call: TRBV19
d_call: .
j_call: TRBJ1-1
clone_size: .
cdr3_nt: TGTGCCAGTACCCGGGGGACGGTGAACACTGAAGCTTTCTTT
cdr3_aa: CASTRGTVNTEAFF

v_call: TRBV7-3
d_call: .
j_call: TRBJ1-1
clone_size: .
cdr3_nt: TGTGCCAGCAGAACCGGGGAGTACACTGAAGCTTTCTTT
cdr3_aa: CASRTGEYTEAFF

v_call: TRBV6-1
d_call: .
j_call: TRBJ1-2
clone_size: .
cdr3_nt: TGTGCCAGCAGTGAAACGGTCAGCCCGCGGCATGGCTACACCTTC
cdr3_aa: CASSETVSPRHGYTF

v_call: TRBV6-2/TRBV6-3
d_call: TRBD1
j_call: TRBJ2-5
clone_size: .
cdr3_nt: TGTGCCAGCAGTTCGGGACAGGGGTCGGGAGCTAGGGAGACCCAGTACTTC
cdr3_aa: CASSSGQGSGARETQYF

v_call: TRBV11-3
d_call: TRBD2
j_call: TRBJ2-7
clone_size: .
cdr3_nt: TGTGCCAGCAGCCCCCAGCGGGAGATCACCTACGAGCAGTACTTC
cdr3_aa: CASSPQREITYEQYF

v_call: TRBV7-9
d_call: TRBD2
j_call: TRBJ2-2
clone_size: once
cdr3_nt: TGTGCCAGCAGCCCCGCACTAGCGGGAGGGCCTCGGGAGCTGTTTTTT
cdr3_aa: CASSPALAGGPRELFF

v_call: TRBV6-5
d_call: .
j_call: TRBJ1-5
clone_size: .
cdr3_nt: TGTGCCAGCAGCTTCAGGGATGGGCAGCCCCAGCATTTT
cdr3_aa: CASSFRDGQPQHF

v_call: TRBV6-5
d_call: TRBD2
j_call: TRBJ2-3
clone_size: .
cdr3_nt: TGTGCCAGCAGTCCGCAGACTAGCGGGAGTGACACGCAGTATTTT
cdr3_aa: CASSPQTSGSDTQYF

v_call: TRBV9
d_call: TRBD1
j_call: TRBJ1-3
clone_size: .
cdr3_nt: TGTGCCAGCAGCCCCCGGACAGGGGCAGCTGGAAACACCATATATTTT
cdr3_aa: CASSPRTGAAGNTIYF

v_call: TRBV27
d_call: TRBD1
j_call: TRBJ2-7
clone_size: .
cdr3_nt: TGTGCCAGCAGTTTAGGGGACAGGGGTTACGAGCAGTACTTC
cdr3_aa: CASSLGDRGYEQYF

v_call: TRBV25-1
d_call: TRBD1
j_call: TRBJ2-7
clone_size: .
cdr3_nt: TGTGCCAGGATAACCCGGGACAGCTACGAGCAGTACTTC
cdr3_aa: CARITRDSYEQYF

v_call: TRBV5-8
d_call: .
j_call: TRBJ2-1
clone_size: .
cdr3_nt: TGTGCCAGCAGCTTGACAGGGAAAAGGCCCAATGAGCAGTTCTTC
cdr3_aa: CASSLTGKRPNEQFF

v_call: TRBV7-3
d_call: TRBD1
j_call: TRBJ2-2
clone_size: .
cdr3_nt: TGTGCCAGCAGCTCGACAGGGGGCACCGGGGAGCTGTTTTTT
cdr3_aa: CASSSTGGTGELFF

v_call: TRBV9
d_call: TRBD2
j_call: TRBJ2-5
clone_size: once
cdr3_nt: TGTGCCAGCAGCGCCACAAGGGGGACTAGCGGAGAAGAGACCCAGTACTTC
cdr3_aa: CASSATRGTSGEETQYF

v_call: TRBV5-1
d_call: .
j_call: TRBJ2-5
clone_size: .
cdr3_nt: TGCGCCAGCAGTTCGCAGGGGACCCAGTACTTC
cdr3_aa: CASSSQGTQYF

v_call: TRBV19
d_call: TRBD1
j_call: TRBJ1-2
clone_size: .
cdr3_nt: TGTGCCAGTAGGAAGGACAGGGGTTCGGGGGGCTACACCTTC
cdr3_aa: CASRKDRGSGGYTF

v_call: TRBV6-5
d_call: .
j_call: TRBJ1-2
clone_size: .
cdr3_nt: TGTGCCAGCAGACCCTCTGGAGGCCATGGCTACACCTTC
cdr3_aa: CASRPSGGHGYTF

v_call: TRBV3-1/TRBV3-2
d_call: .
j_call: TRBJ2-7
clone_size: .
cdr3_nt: TGTGCCAGCAGCCAAGATCCGGGGAAAACCTACGAGCAGTACTTC
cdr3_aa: CASSQDPGKTYEQYF

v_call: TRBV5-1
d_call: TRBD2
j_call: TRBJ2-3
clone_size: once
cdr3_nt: TGCGCCAGCAGCTTGGGACTAGCGGGTACGACAGATACGCAGTATTTT
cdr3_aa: CASSLGLAGTTDTQYF

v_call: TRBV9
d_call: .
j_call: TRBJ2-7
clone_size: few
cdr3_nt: TGTGCCAGCAGCGTAGATCAGGTTGACGAGCAGTACTTC
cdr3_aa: CASSVDQVDEQYF

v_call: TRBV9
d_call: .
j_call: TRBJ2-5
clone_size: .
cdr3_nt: TGTGCCAGCAGCGCCGGCCGGACAGATCAAGAGACCCAGTACTTC
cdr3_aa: CASSAGRTDQETQYF

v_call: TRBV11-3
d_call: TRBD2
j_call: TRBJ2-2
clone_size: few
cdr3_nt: TGTGCCAGCAGCTCGGGGGGAGTCGGGGAGCTGTTTTTT
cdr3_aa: CASSSGGVGELFF

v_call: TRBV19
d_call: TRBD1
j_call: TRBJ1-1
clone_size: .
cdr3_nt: TGTGCCAGTAAGGTGCCGGGACAGGGCGGTTTCGGCACTGAAGCTTTCTTT
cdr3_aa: CASKVPGQGGFGTEAFF

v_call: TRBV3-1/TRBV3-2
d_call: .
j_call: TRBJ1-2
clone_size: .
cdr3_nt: TGTGCCAGCAGCCAACAGGTGGGGCCCTATGGCTACACCTTC
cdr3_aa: CASSQQVGPYGYTF

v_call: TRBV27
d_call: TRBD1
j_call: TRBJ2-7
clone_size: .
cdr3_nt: TGTGCCAGCAGTCCCCTGGGACAGGGCTCCTACGAGCAGTACTTC
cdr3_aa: CASSPLGQGSYEQYF

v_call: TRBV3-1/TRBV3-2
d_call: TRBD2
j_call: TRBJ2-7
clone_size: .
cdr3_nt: TGTGCCAGCAGCGATTGGGGGAGCTATAGCGGGAGAGGCTACGAGCAGTACTTC
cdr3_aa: CASSDWGSYSGRGYEQYF

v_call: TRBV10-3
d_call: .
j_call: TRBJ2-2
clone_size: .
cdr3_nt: TGTGCCATCAGTGAGTCCGTGGGACTGTCCGGGGAGCTGTTTTTT
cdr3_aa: CAISESVGLSGELFF

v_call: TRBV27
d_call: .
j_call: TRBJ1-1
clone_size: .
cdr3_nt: TGTGCCAGCAGTTTAACAGGGAACACTGAAGCTTTCTTT
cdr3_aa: CASSLTGNTEAFF

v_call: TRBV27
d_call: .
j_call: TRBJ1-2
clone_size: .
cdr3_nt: TGTGCCAGCAGTTTAACCAGGGAACGATACTATGGCTACACCTTC
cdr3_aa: CASSLTRERYYGYTF

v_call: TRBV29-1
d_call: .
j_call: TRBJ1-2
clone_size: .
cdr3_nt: TGCAGCGTTGCTCGAGAGAACTATGGCTACACCTTC
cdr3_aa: CSVARENYGYTF

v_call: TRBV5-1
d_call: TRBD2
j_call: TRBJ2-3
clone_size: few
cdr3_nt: TGCGCCAGCAGCTCGTCCGGGGGGAGCACAGATACGCAGTATTTT
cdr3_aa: CASSSSGGSTDTQYF

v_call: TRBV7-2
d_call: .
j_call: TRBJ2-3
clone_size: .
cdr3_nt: TGTGCCAGCAGCTTAGGCTTCCCCCCGCCTAATACGCAGTATTTT
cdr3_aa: CASSLGFPPPNTQYF

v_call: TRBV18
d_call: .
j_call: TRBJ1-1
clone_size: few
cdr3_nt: TGTGCCAGCTCACCACGTAAGGGGCGGACTTTCTTT
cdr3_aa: CASSPRKGRTFF

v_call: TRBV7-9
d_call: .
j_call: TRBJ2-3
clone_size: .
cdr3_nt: TGTGCCAGCAGCTTAGCCCCTCTAGCCAGCACAGATACGCAGTATTTT
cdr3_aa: CASSLAPLASTDTQYF

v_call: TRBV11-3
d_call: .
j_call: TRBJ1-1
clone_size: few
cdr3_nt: TGTGCCAGCAGCTTAGAGACAGATTGGGGGAACACTGAAGCTTTCTTT
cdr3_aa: CASSLETDWGNTEAFF

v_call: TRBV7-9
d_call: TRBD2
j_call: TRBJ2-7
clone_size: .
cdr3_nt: TGTGCCAGCAGCCGGGGACGGGGGGACGAGCAGTACTTC
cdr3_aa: CASSRGRGDEQYF

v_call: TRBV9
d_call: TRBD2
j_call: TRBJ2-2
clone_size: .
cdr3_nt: TGTGCCAGCAGCTCCCAGACCGGGACTAGCGGGAGGGCCTGGGGCACCGGGGAGCTGTTTTTT
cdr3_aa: CASSSQTGTSGRAWGTGELFF

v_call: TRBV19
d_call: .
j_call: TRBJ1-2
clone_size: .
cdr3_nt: TGTGCCAGTAGTATGGGATCACGGGGGTATGGCTACACCTTC
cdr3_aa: CASSMGSRGYGYTF

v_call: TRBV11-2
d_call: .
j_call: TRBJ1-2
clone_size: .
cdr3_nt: TGTGCCAGCAGCTTAGAAGCAGGCAACTATGGCTACACCTTC
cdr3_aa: CASSLEAGNYGYTF

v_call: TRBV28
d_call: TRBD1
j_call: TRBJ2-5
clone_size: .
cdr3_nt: TGTGCCAGCAGTCTCGACAGGGTTTTAATGGAGACCCAGTACTTC
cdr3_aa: CASSLDRVLMETQYF

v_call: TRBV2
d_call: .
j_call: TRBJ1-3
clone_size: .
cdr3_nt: TGTGCCAGCAGTGAGGGCCAGCCGGACACCATATATTTT
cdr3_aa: CASSEGQPDTIYF

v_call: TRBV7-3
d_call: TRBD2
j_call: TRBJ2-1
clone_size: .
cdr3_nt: TGTGCCAGCAGCCCAGGACTAGCGGGTTTCAATGAGCAGTTCTTC
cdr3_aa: CASSPGLAGFNEQFF

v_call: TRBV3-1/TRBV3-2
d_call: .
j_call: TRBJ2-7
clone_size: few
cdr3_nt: TGTGCCAGCAGCCAAAGGAGGGACGAGCAGTACTTC
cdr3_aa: CASSQRRDEQYF

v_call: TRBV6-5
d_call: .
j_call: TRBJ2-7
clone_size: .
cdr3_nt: TGTGCCAGCAGTTCATTAGACGAGCAGTACTTC
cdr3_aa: CASSSLDEQYF

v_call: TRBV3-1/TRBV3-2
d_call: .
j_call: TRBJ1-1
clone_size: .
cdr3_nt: TGTGCCAGCAGCCTCCGGGGACTTGTGAACACTGAAGCTTTCTTT
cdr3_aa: CASSLRGLVNTEAFF

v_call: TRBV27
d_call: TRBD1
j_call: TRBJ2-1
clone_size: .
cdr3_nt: TGTGCCAGCAGTTTTGACAGGGTCTTCTACAATGAGCAGTTCTTC
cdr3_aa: CASSFDRVFYNEQFF

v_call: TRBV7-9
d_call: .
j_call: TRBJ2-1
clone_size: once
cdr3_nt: TGTGCCAGCAGCTTAGACGGGACACTGGGAACCTACAATGAGCAGTTCTTC
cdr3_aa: CASSLDGTLGTYNEQFF

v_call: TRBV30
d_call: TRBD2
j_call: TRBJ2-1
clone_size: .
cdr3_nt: TGTGCCTGGAGTAATGGACTAGCGGGAGCAAATGAGCAGTTCTTC
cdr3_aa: CAWSNGLAGANEQFF

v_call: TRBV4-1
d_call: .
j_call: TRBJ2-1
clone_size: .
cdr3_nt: TGCGCCAGCAGCCAAGGAGGGGAGCAGTTCTTC
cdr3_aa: CASSQGGEQFF

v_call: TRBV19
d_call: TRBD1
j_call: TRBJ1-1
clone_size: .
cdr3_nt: TGTGCCAGTAGTAATACAGGGGACACTGAAGCTTTCTTT
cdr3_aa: CASSNTGDTEAFF

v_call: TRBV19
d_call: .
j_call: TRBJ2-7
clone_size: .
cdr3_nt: TGTGCCAGTAGTGCTGGACAGTACGAGCAGTACTTC
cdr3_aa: CASSAGQYEQYF

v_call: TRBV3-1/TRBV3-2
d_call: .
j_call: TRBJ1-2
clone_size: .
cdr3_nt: TGTGCCAGCAGCCAAGAAGGGGAGGTGGAGTGGGGCTACACCTTC
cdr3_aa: CASSQEGEVEWGYTF

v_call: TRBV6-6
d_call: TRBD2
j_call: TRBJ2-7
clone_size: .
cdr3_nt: TGTGCCAGCAGCCCGGGACTAGCGGCAACATACGAGCAGTACTTC
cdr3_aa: CASSPGLAATYEQYF

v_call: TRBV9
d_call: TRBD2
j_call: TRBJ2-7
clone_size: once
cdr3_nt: TGTGCCAGCAGTACGCTAGCGGGGCCCTCCTACGAGCAGTACTTC
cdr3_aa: CASSTLAGPSYEQYF

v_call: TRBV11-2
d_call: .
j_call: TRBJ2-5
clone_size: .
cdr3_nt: TGTGCCAGCAGCTTTCAATCAAGCTACCTCCCAGAGACCCAGTACTTC
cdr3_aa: CASSFQSSYLPETQYF